The rows below give T cell receptor beta chains drawn from one sample of a study of control samples from healthy donors and cancer patients. Profiled with immunoSEQ multiplex PCR; TCRdb holds only in-frame clones, not every one. The top ten clones hold 1.4% of a sample with about 180,000 clones, around 87% of them seen once. Sequenced sample: blood. These receptors were obtained from a woman between 50 and 59 years old in good health. The CDR3 runs from the conserved cysteine through the conserved F or W. A D gene is named only where the DNA matches it firmly. Clone size is given for some rows only: seen once, a few or many times, or a class if the clone is expanded.

V	D	length	size	J	DNA	CDR3
TRBV5-6	.	13	.	TRBJ2-1	TGTGCCACCAACTCTAGGGGGGGGTCTGAGCAGTTCTTC	CATNSRGGSEQFF
TRBV6-5	.	15	.	TRBJ2-3	TGTGCCAGCAGTTTTTCGGACACGAGGGGAGATACGCAGTATTTT	CASSFSDTRGDTQYF
TRBV14	.	13	.	TRBJ2-7	TGTGCCAGCAGCCAAGACCCAGGGGTCGAGCAGTACTTC	CASSQDPGVEQYF
TRBV9	.	19	.	TRBJ2-3	TGTGCCAGCAGCGTAGCTATCGGGGGCGGCCTCCAGGCCACAGATACGCAGTATTTT	CASSVAIGGGLQATDTQYF
TRBV19	.	12	.	TRBJ1-5	TGTGCCAGTAGGAGAGGCAATCAGCCCCAGCATTTT	CASRRGNQPQHF
TRBV30	TRBD1	14	.	TRBJ1-1	TGTGCCTGGAGTTGGCGGACAGGGGGTAGGGTAGCTTTCTTT	CAWSWRTGGRVAFF
TRBV12-1	.	13	.	TRBJ1-1	TGTGCCAGGCCAGGGGGGGAAGGCACTGAAGCTTTCTTT	CARPGGEGTEAFF
TRBV28	.	10	.	TRBJ2-7	TGTGCCAGCAAAGGGTACGAGCAGTACTTC	CASKGYEQYF
TRBV2	.	8	.	TRBJ1-2	TGTGCCAACCAGTACTACACCTTC	CANQYYTF
TRBV5-1	TRBD2	16	.	TRBJ2-3	TGCGCCAGCAGCCTGGGACTAGCGGGAGGCACAGATACGCAGTATTTT	CASSLGLAGGTDTQYF
TRBV4-3	.	17	.	TRBJ2-7	TGCGCCAGCAGCCAAGATACAGGGCGGGCCAACTCCTACGAGCAGTACTTC	CASSQDTGRANSYEQYF
TRBV2	.	13	.	TRBJ2-7	TGTGCCAGCAGTGGGCAGGGGATCGACGAGCAGTACTTC	CASSGQGIDEQYF
TRBV28	TRBD1	15	.	TRBJ1-5	TGTGCCAGCAGTTCACCTTCCCTACAGGGGTCGCCCCAGCATTTT	CASSSPSLQGSPQHF
TRBV19	.	13	.	TRBJ2-3	TGTGCCACCCTACAGGTTAGCACAGATACGCAGTATTTT	CATLQVSTDTQYF
TRBV24-1	TRBD2	14	.	TRBJ2-5	TGTGCCACCAGTGAAGGGACTAGCTGGGAGACCCAGTACTTC	CATSEGTSWETQYF
TRBV18	.	15	.	TRBJ1-6	TGTGCCAGCTCACCAATTACCGGCGTAAATTCACCCCTCCACTTT	CASSPITGVNSPLHF
TRBV21-1	.	15	.	TRBJ2-2	TGTGCCAGCAGCAATGAGGCCACGAACACCGGGGAGCTGTTTTTT	CASSNEATNTGELFF
TRBV4-3	.	14	.	TRBJ1-1	TGCGCCAGCAGTCCTAAAGGGAGCGGCACTGAAGCTTTCTTT	CASSPKGSGTEAFF
TRBV3-1/TRBV3-2	TRBD2	17	.	TRBJ2-5	TGTGCCAGCAGCCATCCCCAGATAGCGGGGGAACAAGAGACCCAGTACTTC	CASSHPQIAGEQETQYF
TRBV11-3	TRBD1	15	.	TRBJ1-5	TGTGCCAGCAGTCTATACGGGACAGATAATCAGCCCCAGCATTTT	CASSLYGTDNQPQHF
TRBV5-6	TRBD1	14	.	TRBJ1-5	TGTGCCAGCAGCTCAAGGACAGGGGGTCAGCCCCAGCATTTT	CASSSRTGGQPQHF
TRBV19	.	14	.	TRBJ2-5	TGTGCCAGTAGCCAAAGCTGGCAGTCGGAGACCCAGTACTTC	CASSQSWQSETQYF
TRBV9	.	17	.	TRBJ1-2	TGTGCCAGCAGCGTAGCTGGGGGGCCTCCCCGTAACTATGGCTACACCTTC	CASSVAGGPPRNYGYTF
TRBV9	.	13	.	TRBJ1-1	TGTGCCAGCAGCGTAGGGAGCGGCCAGGCAGCTTTCTTT	CASSVGSGQAAFF
TRBV5-6	.	17	.	TRBJ1-4	TGTGCCAGCAGCTTGGTGCGAGGGGGGCTTCCTAATGAAAAACTGTTTTTT	CASSLVRGGLPNEKLFF
TRBV7-9	.	14	.	TRBJ2-1	TGTGCCAGCAGCGGGAGCGGCCGCGGCGGTGAGCAGTTCTTC	CASSGSGRGGEQFF
TRBV24-1	TRBD2	15	once	TRBJ2-1	TGTGCCACCAGTGATGCTAGCGGCGGCAACAATGAGCAGTTCTTC	CATSDASGGNNEQFF
TRBV4-2	TRBD1	16	.	TRBJ1-1	TGTGCCAGCAGCCAAGACTGGACAGGGGGCGGGACTGAAGCTTTCTTT	CASSQDWTGGGTEAFF
TRBV3-1/TRBV3-2	.	13	.	TRBJ2-7	TGTGCCAGCAGCCCGGACTTCCTCACCGGGCAGTACTTC	CASSPDFLTGQYF
TRBV7-9	.	14	.	TRBJ2-7	TGTGCCAGCAGCGCAGGGACACCCTCCTACGAGCAGTACTTC	CASSAGTPSYEQYF
TRBV12-3/TRBV12-4	.	13	.	TRBJ1-5	TGTGCCAGCAGACCTGGAAGCAATCAGCCCCAGCATTTT	CASRPGSNQPQHF
TRBV6-1	.	14	.	TRBJ2-1	TGTGCCAGCAGTGAAACAGGGAGTGTCTATGAGCAGTTCTTC	CASSETGSVYEQFF
TRBV5-5	TRBD1	15	.	TRBJ2-2	TGTGCCAGCATTGATGGGACAGGGGGAACCGGGGAGCTGTTTTTT	CASIDGTGGTGELFF
TRBV14	.	12	.	TRBJ1-1	TGTGCCAGCAGCCAAGGGGGGCGCGAAGCTTTCTTT	CASSQGGREAFF
TRBV11-3	TRBD2	16	once	TRBJ2-3	TGTGCCAGCAGCTTAGGCCAGCGGGGGCCAGGAGATACGCAGTATTTT	CASSLGQRGPGDTQYF
TRBV5-6	.	16	.	TRBJ1-5	TGTGCCAGCAGCTTGGCTGGCAGAGTTAGCAATCAGCCCCAGCATTTT	CASSLAGRVSNQPQHF
TRBV30	TRBD2	14	.	TRBJ2-7	TGTGCCTGCCGATCGGCGGGAGGGACCTACGAGCAGTACTTC	CACRSAGGTYEQYF
TRBV5-4	TRBD2	13	.	TRBJ2-5	TGTGCCAGCAATCTAGCGGGGGGGGAGACCCAGTACTTC	CASNLAGGETQYF
TRBV4-3	TRBD1	15	.	TRBJ2-7	TGCGCCAGCAGCCAAGTCTCGGGACAGGCGGGCGAGCAGTACTTC	CASSQVSGQAGEQYF
TRBV5-4	TRBD1	18	.	TRBJ1-4	TGTGCCAGCAGCCCCTTTTACGGGACAGGAGGCTCTAATGAAAAACTGTTTTTT	CASSPFYGTGGSNEKLFF
TRBV5-4	.	15	.	TRBJ2-2	TGTGCCAGCAGCTTGGATACAACTATTACCGGGGAGCTGTTTTTT	CASSLDTTITGELFF
TRBV28	TRBD2	15	.	TRBJ2-5	TGTGCCAGCAGCCCCTGGGGGAGCGGGGGAGAGACCCAGTACTTC	CASSPWGSGGETQYF
TRBV11-2	TRBD1	15	.	TRBJ2-1	TGTGCCAGCAGCTGGGGACAGGGATCGGGCAATGAGCAGTTCTTC	CASSWGQGSGNEQFF
TRBV5-4	.	16	.	TRBJ2-6	TGTGCCAGCAACAGGGGACTCGCCTCTGGGGCCAACGTCCTGACTTTC	CASNRGLASGANVLTF
TRBV4-1	TRBD1	15	few	TRBJ1-3	TGCGCCAGCAGCCAAGGGGACAGGGCTGGAAACACCATATATTTT	CASSQGDRAGNTIYF